One sample yielded the 30 T cell receptor beta chains listed below, sequenced in a study of response to subunit inactivated influenza vaccine. MiXCR, applied by TCRdb to the RT-PCR reads, yields one record per CDR3 protein. Of a few hundred thousand distinct CDR3 sequences in the sample, 21% were seen once. This specimen was PBMCs from blood, taken 21 months after vaccination. Every receptor here comes from a man aged 45 to 70 who received an inactivated influenza vaccine.

This clonotype occurred a few times. This chain joins TRBV28 and TRBJ2-3; no firm D call. Germline CDR1 MDHEN, CDR2 SYDVKM. CDR3 length equals 17 residues. V lost 6 bases, J lost 0 bases, and 19 bases lay in between. The CDR3 DNA sequence: TGTGCCAGCAGACGACCCTTGGTTACCGGAAGCACAGATACGCAGTATTTT. Its protein product is CASRRPLVTGSTDTQYF.

V is TRBV4-3 and J is TRBJ2-7, with TRBD1 matching 10 bases. Germline assignment: CDR1 LGHNA and CDR2 YSLEER. With 0 bases clipped from V and 5 bases from J, the junction kept 4 bases outside the gene matches. This CDR3 has 15 amino acids. The DNA for the CDR3 is TGCGCCAGCAGCCAAGATAGGGACAGGGGCCACGAGCAGTACTTC. Residues: CASSQDRDRGHEQYF.

The rearrangement joins TRBV20-1 to TRBJ1-2; D is ambiguous. Germline V gene sequence: CDR1 DFQATT, CDR2 SNEGSKA (reference sequence). Between the trimmed V and J ends, which lost 2 bases and 6 bases, there was a span of 13 bases. The CDR3 extends over 13 amino acids. CDR3 in DNA: TGCAGTGCTAGATCGGGTGCGGATAATGGCTACACCTTC. As protein: CSARSGADNGYTF.

This chain connects TRBV10-3 to TRBJ2-1; 9 positions match TRBD2. V lost 11 bases to trimming and J lost 8 bases; unmatched junction nucleotides: 10. This CDR3 contains 13 residues. The germline CDR1 and CDR2 sequences are ENHRY and SYGVKD. For the CDR3, the DNA is TGTGCCGCTCGGAATAGCGGGAGCCATGAGCAGTTCTTC. This codes for CAARNSGSHEQFF.

For the CDR3, the DNA is TGTGCCAGCAGCCCGCCGTCGTGGGGGAGCACTGAAGCTTTCTTT. Its protein is CASSPPSWGSTEAFF. The chain joins TRBV7-6 to TRBJ1-1, with D possibly being TRBD1 (5 bases). Trimming cost V 5 bases and J 4 bases, with 17 bases left between them. Germline CDR1 and CDR2: SGHVS and FNYEAQ. The CDR3 contains 15 residues. Using reference TRBV7-6 and TRBJ1-1 for the parts outside the CDR3, the full variable domain is GAGVSQSPRYKVTKRGQDVALRCDPISGHVSLYWYRQALGQGPEFLTYFNYEAQQDKSGLPNDRFSAERPEGSISTLTIQRTEQRDSAMYRCASSPPSWGSTEAFFGQGTRLTVV.

The V gene is TRBV12-3 or TRBV12-4, the J gene TRBJ2-5, with 8 bases fitting TRBD1. The CDR3 extends over 15 amino acids. The ends lost 4 bases at V and 5 bases at J; junction bases unmatched: 9. The CDR3 DNA reads as TGTGCCAGCAGTTCTGACAGGGGTCGGGGGGAGACCCAGTACTTC. It encodes CASSSDRGRGETQYF.

This clonotype was detected a few times. V is TRBV7-3 and J is TRBJ2-3; D unclear. The CDR3 consists of 14 residues. V dropped 5 bases and J dropped 0 bases, with 9 bases sitting between them. Germline V lookup: CDR1 SGHTA, CDR2 FQGTGA. The CDR3 DNA sequence: TGTGCCAGCAGCCAACTTGCTAGCACAGATACGCAGTATTTT. This gives the protein CASSQLASTDTQYF.

This sequence joins TRBV28 and TRBJ2-3; D gene unclear. This CDR3 comprises 13 residues. The V and J ends lost 6 bases and 0 bases respectively, with 7 bases between them. Germline CDR1 and CDR2: MDHEN and SYDVKM. The CDR3 DNA reads as TGTGCCAGCAGGATGGGCAGCACAGATACGCAGTATTTT. The encoded protein is CASRMGSTDTQYF.

V gene TRBV12-3 or TRBV12-4 combines with J gene TRBJ2-1; possibly TRBD2 for D (5 bases). This CDR3 is built from 14 residues. Trimming took 8 bases from V and 8 from J, leaving 19 bases between them. The CDR3 DNA follows: TGTGCCAGCCGCGACCGTGGAGGTTTGTATGAGCAGTTCTTC. Translating gives CASRDRGGLYEQFF.

Only a few counts were recorded for this clonotype. The rearrangement links TRBV10-3 to TRBJ1-4; 9 bases align to TRBD1. CDR3 size: 18 residues. Per the germline V gene, CDR1 is ENHRY and CDR2 is SYGVKD. J lost 3 bases, V lost 3 bases, and 11 bases had no gene match. CDR3 sequence: CAISDPGQGVSANEKLFF. In DNA, the CDR3 is TGTGCCATCAGTGACCCGGGACAGGGTGTATCGGCTAATGAAAAACTGTTTTTT.

This sequence joins TRBV7-9 and TRBJ1-1; a weak D match, TRBD1 (5 bases). Per the germline V gene, CDR1 is SEHNR and CDR2 is FQNEAQ (reference sequence). The CDR3 consists of 14 residues. Trimming cost V 5 bases and J 1 base, with 11 bases left between them. In DNA form, the CDR3 reads TGTGCCAGCAGCAGGGGACGGGGGAACACTGAAGCTTTCTTT. Amino acid sequence: CASSRGRGNTEAFF.

Ten or more counts support this clonotype. J is TRBJ1-3 and V is TRBV21-1; the table's D call of TRBD1 was not tested on the DNA. TRBV21-1 is a pseudogene. The CDR3 loop spans 15 amino acids. Here the CDR3 DNA reads TGTGCCAGCAGCAAAGGGGCCGGGACATCTCACACCATATATTTT. Residues: CASSKGAGTSHTIYF.

Of note for this clonotype: The junction shows a germline mismatch at one end, possibly a read error. The chain employs TRBV6-2 or TRBV6-3 and TRBJ2-2, with 8 bases matching TRBD1. The CDR3 is made up of 16 amino acids. Germline CDR1 is MNHEY and CDR2 is SVGEGT. CDR3 amino acids: CAGSPTGTGNTGELFF. Here the CDR3 DNA reads TGTGCCGGCAGTCCTACCGGGACAGGGAACACCGGGGAGCTGTTTTTT.

On this clonotype: A clone one base away is much larger, so this may be a read error. The conserved closing phenylalanine or tryptophan is absent in this CDR3, likely reflecting a read error. The chain couples TRBV12-3 or TRBV12-4 to TRBJ1-2; D ambiguous. The CDR3 is 13 residues long. V shed 5 bases and J shed 6 bases, with 13 bases lying between them. Written as DNA, the CDR3 is TGTGCCAGCAGTCAAACAACTAAGAATGGCTACACCTGC. Protein: CASSQTTKNGYTC.

This sequence joins TRBV6-6 and TRBJ2-7; D is possibly TRBD1 (6 bases). The V end lost 2 bases, the J end lost 0 bases, and 14 bases lay between the germline ends. The CDR3 has 16 residues. Germline assignment: CDR1 MNHNY and CDR2 SVGAGI (reference sequence). CDR3 sequence (DNA): TGTGCCAGCAGTTACGTCCCTAACAGGGCCTCCTACGAGCAGTACTTC. It encodes CASSYVPNRASYEQYF.

The genes are TRBV6-2 or TRBV6-3 and TRBJ2-3; D remains unclear. The CDR3 covers 12 residues. CDR1 is MNHEY and CDR2 is SVGEGT in the germline V gene. The V end was cut by 7 bases, the J end by 4 bases, with 9 bases between. This chain's CDR3 is CASIPPSDTQYF. CDR3 DNA sequence: TGTGCCAGCATCCCACCCTCAGATACGCAGTATTTT.

This clonotype has a count of ten or more. The V call is TRBV6-2 or TRBV6-3, the J call TRBJ1-1; possibly TRBD1 for D (5 bases). Germline V CDR1 and CDR2: MNHEY, SVGEGT. The ends were cut back, 0 bases at V and 1 base at J, with 15 bases in the middle. There are 17 residues in the CDR3. The CDR3 protein is CASSYSSRVWENTEAFF. CDR3 coding DNA: TGTGCCAGCAGTTACTCTTCCAGGGTGTGGGAGAACACTGAAGCTTTCTTT.

The CDR3, as DNA: TGCGCCAGCAGCTTGTTCAGGGATAATGAAAAACTGTTTTTT. Its protein is CASSLFRDNEKLFF. The gene calls are TRBV5-1 and TRBJ1-4, with a weak D call TRBD1 (5 bases). V was pared by 1 base and J by 4 bases, with 8 bases between. Germline-derived CDR1 and CDR2 are SGHRS and YFSETQ. The CDR3 contains 14 residues. Looking up the rest from reference TRBV5-1 and TRBJ1-4 gives the full variable domain: KAGVTQTPRYLIKTRGQQVTLSCSPISGHRSVSWYQQTPGQGLQFLFEYFSETQRNKGNFPGRFSGRQFSNSRSEMNVSTLELGDSALYLCASSLFRDNEKLFFGSGTQLSVL.

V is TRBV18 and J is TRBJ1-2, with TRBD1 identical over 7 bases. Germline-derived CDR1 and CDR2 are KGHSH and LQKENI. CDR3 length equals 14 residues. The V gene end was trimmed by 3 bases and the J gene end by 8 bases; junction bases not matched to a gene: 9. The CDR3 region is CASSPETGKGGYTF. In nucleotides, the CDR3 is TGTGCCAGCTCACCGGAGACAGGGAAAGGGGGCTACACCTTC.

This clonotype was detected only a few times. This chain uses TRBV4-3 with TRBJ2-1; D may be TRBD1 or TRBD2 (7 bases each). V was cut by 5 bases and J by 7 bases, with 15 bases left in between. The CDR3 length is 14 residues. The germline CDR1 and CDR2 sequences are LGHNA and YSLEER. The CDR3 bases are TGCGCCAGCAGCTCAGGGAGGGGGCATAATGAGCAGTTCTTC. Its protein product is CASSSGRGHNEQFF.

The table lists this clonotype with many counts. This chain connects TRBV29-1 to TRBJ2-2; 11 bases map to TRBD1. The ends lost 4 bases at V and 7 bases at J; junction bases unmatched: 8. The length of the CDR3 is 15 residues. The germline V gene has CDR1 SQVTM and CDR2 ANQGSEA. Here the CDR3 reads CSVVPDRGLIGELFF. The CDR3 bases are TGCAGCGTTGTCCCGGACAGGGGGCTTATCGGGGAGCTGTTTTTT.

This clonotype was seen a handful of times. This chain links TRBV7-2 with TRBJ1-6, with D unclear. The CDR3 is 15 residues long. V lost 2 bases, J lost 7 bases, and 12 bases lay in between. The germline gives CDR1 SGHTA, CDR2 FQGNSA. The CDR3 loop reads CASSLRSALNSPLHF. The CDR3 coding sequence is TGTGCCAGCAGCTTAAGGTCCGCCCTGAATTCACCCCTCCACTTT.

V usage is TRBV20-1 and J usage is TRBJ1-1, with D unresolved. The CDR3 is 14 amino acids. V lost 6 bases, J lost 0 bases, and 14 bases lay in between. Germline-derived CDR1 and CDR2 are DFQATT and SNEGSKA (reference sequence). The CDR3: CSAGSPGMNTEAFF. As DNA, the CDR3 is TGCAGTGCGGGAAGCCCCGGAATGAACACTGAAGCTTTCTTT.

To note about this clonotype: One junction end disagrees with the germline gene, perhaps due to a read error. The chain combines TRBV5-6 with TRBJ1-6, with 7 positions matching TRBD1. The CDR3 is 14 residues long. The germline V gene encodes CDR1 SGHDT and CDR2 YYEEEE. As DNA, the CDR3 is TGTGCCGGCAGCTTGAAAGGGACAGTTTCACCCCTCCACTTT. The encoded protein is CAGSLKGTVSPLHF. The entire variable domain, with the rest obtained from reference TRBV5-6 and TRBJ1-6, is as follows: DAGVTQSPTHLIKTRGQQVTLRCSPKSGHDTVSWYQQALGQGPQFIFQYYEEEERQRGNFPDRFSGHQFPNYSSELNVNALLLGDSALYLCAGSLKGTVSPLHFGNGTRLTVT.

The CDR3 sequence: CASSSTHRVYEQYF. CDR3 coding DNA: TGTGCCAGCAGCTCAACCCACAGGGTGTACGAGCAGTACTTC. The chain is built from TRBV7-2 and TRBJ2-7, with a tentative D call TRBD1 (6 bases). Germline V gene lookup returns CDR1 SGHTA and CDR2 FQGNSA. The CDR3 runs to 14 residues. The V gene lost 4 bases and the J gene lost 4 bases, with 14 bases spanning the gap. The full variable domain, its missing parts supplied by reference TRBV7-2 and TRBJ2-7, is GAGVSQSPSNKVTEKGKDVELRCDPISGHTALYWYRQSLGQGLEFLIYFQGNSAPDKSGLPSDRFSAERTGGSVSTLTIQRTQQEDSAVYLCASSSTHRVYEQYFGPGTRLTVT.

The rearrangement joins TRBV10-3 to TRBJ2-6; either TRBD1 or TRBD2 may fit D (5 bases each). This CDR3 contains 14 residues. V shed 4 bases and J shed 4 bases, with 8 bases lying between them. Germline loops: CDR1 ENHRY, CDR2 SYGVKD. The CDR3 here is CAISVGDGANVLTF. The CDR3 DNA reads as TGTGCCATCAGTGTCGGGGACGGGGCCAACGTCCTGACTTTC.

The CDR3 sequence is CASSLDRQSNEKLFF. The CDR3 DNA sequence: TGTGCCAGCAGCTTAGATCGGCAGAGTAATGAAAAACTGTTTTTT. This rearrangement joins TRBV7-2 to TRBJ1-4; no clear D. The CDR3 sequence is 15 residues long. V gave up 1 base and J gave up 4 bases, with 10 bases separating them. CDR1 SGHTA and CDR2 FQGNSA come from the germline V gene.

The rearrangement joins TRBV12-3 or TRBV12-4 to TRBJ1-2; 7 nucleotides line up with TRBD1. This CDR3 comprises 14 residues. Losses at the gene ends were 7 bases for V and 4 bases for J; bases not matched to a gene: 9. This CDR3 is CASIRTGSFYGYTF. CDR3 bases: TGTGCCAGCATTCGGACAGGTTCCTTCTATGGCTACACCTTC.

This clonotype has ten or more counts. The gene calls are TRBV5-6 and TRBJ1-2; 8 nucleotides match TRBD1. CDR3 size: 14 residues. Germline CDR1 SGHDT, CDR2 YYEEEE. V lost 2 bases, J lost 4 bases, and 4 bases stayed unmatched. DNA of the CDR3: TGTGCCAGCAGCTTTAGGACAGGGAGCTATGGCTACACCTTC. Its protein is CASSFRTGSYGYTF.

The count of this clonotype is one. J is TRBJ2-5 and V is TRBV4-3; D ambiguous. This CDR3 has 16 residues. The germline V and J ends were trimmed by 0 bases and 5 bases, with 16 bases remaining between them. The germline gives CDR1 LGHNA, CDR2 YSLEER. Written as DNA, the CDR3 is TGCGCCAGCAGCCAAGAAAGGGTCCCAACGGGCGAGACCCAGTACTTC. Translated: CASSQERVPTGETQYF.